This is a list of T cell receptor beta chains from one sample in a study of blood T cell repertoires in COVID-19. Sequencing used immunoSEQ multiplex PCR; TCRdb keeps in-frame clones, though not all of them. This sample carries 160,000 or so clones, about four fifths of them seen once, and the ten largest clones take about 3.4%. Sequences were obtained from PBMCs or T cells enriched from blood (not recorded which). The receptors were sampled from an older woman who had recovered from COVID-19. The CDR3 runs from the conserved cysteine through the conserved F or W. The order of the fields is D gene, V gene, J gene, clone size, CDR3 protein, CDR3 DNA. The D gene is left open where the match is weak. Expanded clones are given a class, and other clones once, few, many or no size at all.

NA	TRBV19	TRBJ2-7	NA	CASSITVFYEQYF	TGTGCCAGTAGTATTACGGTATTCTACGAGCAGTACTTC
TRBD2	TRBV27	TRBJ2-1	NA	CASRLAGPYNEQFF	TGTGCCAGCAGGTTAGCGGGGCCCTACAATGAGCAGTTCTTC
NA	TRBV6-5	TRBJ1-2	once	CASRKQGSTNYGYTF	TGTGCCAGCAGAAAACAGGGATCTACGAACTATGGCTACACCTTC
NA	TRBV3-1/TRBV3-2	TRBJ1-5	NA	CASSPGNSNQPQHF	TGTGCCAGCAGCCCGGGTAATAGCAATCAGCCCCAGCATTTT
NA	TRBV11-2	TRBJ1-6	NA	CASSIQWVNSPLHF	TGTGCCAGCAGCATACAGTGGGTTAATTCACCCCTCCACTTT
TRBD1	TRBV19	TRBJ2-6	NA	CASKRGPGANVLTF	TGTGCCAGTAAGAGGGGGCCTGGGGCCAACGTCCTGACTTTC
NA	TRBV7-2	TRBJ1-6	few	CASSLTGQILGSPLHF	TGTGCCAGCAGCCTGACAGGACAGATCCTAGGATCACCCCTCCACTTT
TRBD2	TRBV7-2	TRBJ2-7	NA	CASSLSRGSSYEQYF	TGTGCCAGCAGCTTGAGTCGCGGGAGCTCCTACGAGCAGTACTTC
TRBD1	TRBV5-1	TRBJ1-4	NA	CASSGWTGATNEKLFF	TGCGCCAGCAGCGGTTGGACAGGGGCAACTAATGAAAAACTGTTTTTT
TRBD1	TRBV5-1	TRBJ2-7	once	CASSFETGGTLKQYF	TGCGCCAGCAGCTTCGAGACAGGGGGTACGCTCAAGCAGTACTTC
TRBD1	TRBV11-1	TRBJ1-1	NA	CASSPRDRGTEAFF	TGTGCCAGCAGCCCCCGGGACAGGGGGACTGAAGCTTTCTTT
NA	TRBV9	TRBJ1-2	once	CASSETANYGYTF	TGTGCCAGCAGCGAGACAGCTAACTATGGCTACACCTTC
TRBD1	TRBV9	TRBJ1-2	NA	CASSAVSGGPNYGYTF	TGTGCCAGCAGCGCAGTGTCAGGGGGGCCTAACTATGGCTACACCTTC
TRBD1	TRBV6-1	TRBJ2-2	NA	CASSEALGGQSGELFF	TGTGCCAGCAGTGAAGCTTTAGGGGGCCAGTCCGGGGAGCTGTTTTTT
TRBD2	TRBV5-1	TRBJ2-3	once	CASSYGLAGGQTSADTQYF	TGCGCCAGCAGCTACGGCCTAGCGGGGGGGCAGACGAGCGCAGATACGCAGTATTTT
NA	TRBV3-1/TRBV3-2	TRBJ1-5	NA	CASSPHGEQPQHF	TGTGCCAGCAGCCCCCACGGGGAGCAGCCCCAGCATTTT
NA	TRBV10-3	TRBJ1-1	NA	CAISETDLLNTEAFF	TGTGCCATCAGTGAGACAGATTTATTGAACACTGAAGCTTTCTTT
NA	TRBV27	TRBJ2-2	NA	CASSPDFSPSTGELFF	TGTGCCAGCAGTCCGGACTTTTCACCGAGCACCGGGGAGCTGTTTTTT
TRBD1	TRBV27	TRBJ1-5	few	CASSVTGAQPQHF	TGTGCCAGCAGTGTGACAGGGGCCCAGCCCCAGCATTTT
NA	TRBV25-1	TRBJ1-3	few	CASSTRDFSGNTIYF	TGTGCCAGCAGTACCCGGGACTTCTCTGGAAACACCATATATTTT
TRBD1	TRBV7-8	TRBJ1-2	NA	CASSRLTDRGGYGYTF	TGTGCCAGCAGCCGATTAACCGACAGGGGCGGTTATGGCTACACCTTC
NA	TRBV5-1	TRBJ2-7	NA	CASSLPGPGRGAYEQYF	TGCGCCAGCAGCCTACCCGGCCCCGGACGGGGAGCCTACGAGCAGTACTTC
TRBD1	TRBV19	TRBJ1-6	NA	CASRRQGGISSPLHF	TGTGCCAGTAGGAGACAGGGCGGAATTAGTTCACCCCTCCACTTT
TRBD1	TRBV20-1	TRBJ1-4	NA	CNASRDRVDEKLFF	TGCAATGCTAGTCGGGACAGGGTGGATGAAAAACTGTTTTTT
TRBD2	TRBV19	TRBJ2-1	NA	CASSTSGVNEQFF	TGTGCCAGTAGTACGAGCGGGGTTAATGAGCAGTTCTTC
TRBD1	TRBV7-9	TRBJ1-2	NA	CASSLADRANYGYTF	TGTGCCAGCAGCTTAGCGGACAGGGCTAACTATGGCTACACCTTC
NA	TRBV7-8	TRBJ2-2	NA	CASSLSRDTGELFF	TGTGCCAGCAGCTTATCCAGGGACACCGGGGAGCTGTTTTTT
TRBD1	TRBV9	TRBJ1-3	NA	CASSGGTVAGNTIYF	TGTGCCAGCAGCGGAGGGACAGTGGCTGGAAACACCATATATTTT
TRBD1	TRBV27	TRBJ1-1	NA	CASSGTGGGWITEAFF	TGTGCCAGCAGTGGAACAGGGGGCGGCTGGATCACTGAAGCTTTCTTT
NA	TRBV9	TRBJ1-1	NA	CASSVGGSMNTEAFF	TGTGCCAGCAGCGTGGGGGGTTCGATGAACACTGAAGCTTTCTTT
NA	TRBV19	TRBJ1-4	NA	CASSITFQGSKLFF	TGTGCCAGTAGTATAACGTTCCAGGGCTCAAAACTGTTTTTT
NA	TRBV5-6	TRBJ1-1	NA	CASSGPGEGTEAFF	TGTGCCAGCAGCGGCCCCGGGGAGGGGACTGAAGCTTTCTTT
NA	TRBV7-8	TRBJ1-5	few	CASSLYSDQPQHF	TGTGCCAGCAGCTTATATAGTGATCAGCCCCAGCATTTT
TRBD2	TRBV7-3	TRBJ2-5	few	CASSQLGGGRETQYF	TGTGCCAGCAGCCAACTGGGCGGGGGTCGGGAGACCCAGTACTTC
NA	TRBV3-1/TRBV3-2	TRBJ1-6	NA	CASSPWTGGDNSPLHF	TGTGCCAGCAGCCCCTGGACGGGGGGCGATAATTCACCCCTCCACTTT
TRBD2	TRBV5-8	TRBJ2-1	many	CASSPDLVRGARNEQFF	TGTGCCAGCAGCCCGGACCTAGTGCGGGGGGCTCGCAATGAGCAGTTCTTC
NA	TRBV4-1	TRBJ1-1	NA	CASSHRWPAEGNTEAFF	TGCGCCAGCAGCCACAGGTGGCCCGCTGAGGGGAACACTGAAGCTTTCTTT
NA	TRBV18	TRBJ2-1	few	CASSENYNEQFF	TGTGCCAGCTCAGAGAATTACAATGAGCAGTTCTTC
TRBD1	TRBV5-6	TRBJ1-6	NA	CASSLADRSYSPLHF	TGTGCCAGCAGCTTGGCGGACAGGTCCTATTCACCCCTCCACTTT
NA	TRBV10-3	TRBJ2-3	NA	CAISESQRNTDTQYF	TGTGCCATCAGTGAGTCCCAGCGGAACACAGATACGCAGTATTTT
TRBD1	TRBV3-1/TRBV3-2	TRBJ1-2	NA	CASSRPDRVNGYTF	TGTGCCAGCAGCCGCCCGGACAGGGTTAATGGCTACACCTTC
NA	TRBV24-1	TRBJ2-2	NA	CATSEIGGIAGELFF	TGTGCCACCAGTGAAATTGGGGGGATCGCCGGGGAGCTGTTTTTT
TRBD2	TRBV4-2	TRBJ2-3	NA	CASSLGTSTTDTQYF	TGTGCCAGCAGCCTGGGGACTAGTACCACAGATACGCAGTATTTT
NA	TRBV10-3	TRBJ2-3	NA	CAIQGTATDTQYF	TGTGCCATCCAGGGGACGGCGACAGATACGCAGTATTTT
TRBD2	TRBV30	TRBJ2-2	few	CAWSLGTSGGARTGELFF	TGTGCCTGGAGCTTAGGCACTAGCGGGGGGGCAAGAACCGGGGAGCTGTTTTTT
TRBD2	TRBV18	TRBJ2-1	NA	CASSPPGGGVNEQFF	TGTGCCAGCTCACCACCTGGGGGAGGGGTGAATGAGCAGTTCTTC
NA	TRBV25-1	TRBJ1-2	NA	CASSDPAQRYGYTF	TGTGCCAGCAGTGACCCGGCTCAGAGGTATGGCTACACCTTC
NA	TRBV10-1	TRBJ2-1	NA	CASSGQGGPNEQFF	TGCGCCAGCAGCGGACAGGGAGGGCCCAATGAGCAGTTCTTC
TRBD2	TRBV7-2	TRBJ2-1	NA	CASSLVGSGVRSEQFF	TGTGCCAGCAGCTTAGTAGGTAGCGGGGTACGGAGTGAGCAGTTCTTC
NA	TRBV5-5	TRBJ1-4	NA	CASSLVGSPRANEKLFF	TGTGCCAGCAGCTTGGTGGGCAGCCCCAGGGCTAATGAAAAACTGTTTTTT
NA	TRBV4-1	TRBJ1-4	NA	CASSQDWGRDEKLFF	TGCGCCAGCAGCCAAGACTGGGGGCGCGATGAAAAACTGTTTTTT
NA	TRBV7-3	TRBJ2-5	NA	CASSKTGASGQETQYF	TGTGCCAGCAGCAAAACGGGGGCTAGCGGCCAAGAGACCCAGTACTTC
NA	TRBV14	TRBJ1-2	NA	CASSQYRTEGGYTF	TGTGCCAGCAGCCAATACAGGACAGAGGGTGGCTACACCTTC
NA	TRBV6-5	TRBJ1-2	NA	CASTYDRNYGYTF	TGTGCCAGCACCTACGACAGGAACTATGGCTACACCTTC